This TCR beta chain was observed in a study of blood T cell repertoires in COVID-19. Study at large: The study drew acute and convalescent COVID-19 samples from the United States, Italy and Spain. The analysed material was cDNA or gDNA that came from T cells, B-cell-depleted T cells, or PBMCs.

Trimming took 4 bases from V and 1 from J, leaving 13 bases between them. Germline CDR1 and CDR2: MNHEY and SVGAGI. The CDR3 is 15 residues long. Sequencing used immunoSEQ multiplex PCR; TCRdb keeps in-frame clones, though not all of them. This sample carries some 240,000 clones, 65% to 90% of them seen once, and the ten largest clones take about 1.4%. The receptor was derived from a woman aged 40 to 55 who had recovered from COVID-19. Sequences were obtained from peripheral blood. The J gene is TRBJ2-5, the V gene TRBV6-5, with D maybe TRBD1 (6 bases). The CDR3 nucleotides read TGTGCCAGCAGTTTGAGACAGGCTCGCCAAGAGACCCAGTACTTC. Translation gives CASSLRQARQETQYF.